Listed here are 15 T cell receptor beta chains from one sample, sequenced in a study of CD8 T cells in Susac syndrome. After extraction with the RNeasy kit, 0.5 to 1 ug of the RNA was reverse transcribed using random hexamers. TCRdb called the immunoSEQ multiplex PCR reads again in MiXCR, with one record for every CDR3 protein. The repertoire holds 75,000 to 95,000 distinct CDR3 sequences, with roughly 96% as singletons. Sequences were obtained from CD8+ T cells from PBMCs. The origin of the receptors is a human donor with Susac syndrome.

The chain carries TRBV29-1 and TRBJ2-7, with D possibly being TRBD1 (5 bases). This CDR3 is built from 11 residues. Germline-derived CDR1 and CDR2 are SQVTM and ANQGSEA. With 6 bases removed from V and 2 bases from J, the gap between germline ends came to 8 bases. DNA for the CDR3: TGCAGCGTCCTACAGGCCTACGAGCAGTACTTC. It yields the protein CSVLQAYEQYF.

The gene calls are TRBV19 and TRBJ1-1; the D is unclear. The V end lost 7 bases, the J end lost 4 bases, and 7 bases lay between the germline ends. This CDR3 has 11 residues. The germline V gene has CDR1 LNHDA and CDR2 SQIVND (reference sequence). CDR3 in DNA: TGTGCCAGTATCGGCGGCACTGAAGCTTTCTTT. This sequence encodes CASIGGTEAFF.

This chain uses TRBV27 with TRBJ1-5, with 9 bases that match TRBD1. V shed 2 bases, J shed 8 bases, and the junction held 4 bases outside the gene matches. Per the germline V gene, CDR1 is MNHEY and CDR2 is SMNVEV (reference sequence). The CDR3 contains 14 residues. CDR3 sequence reads: CASSLNRGREPQHF. CDR3 DNA sequence: TGTGCCAGCAGTTTAAACAGGGGGCGGGAGCCCCAGCATTTT.

This sequence joins TRBV5-1 and TRBJ1-5; 7 nucleotides match TRBD1. The germline V gene has CDR1 SGHRS and CDR2 YFSETQ. The CDR3 has 16 amino acids. V gave up 1 base and J gave up 0 bases; unmatched junction bases: 4. The CDR3 bases are TGCGCCAGCAGCTTGCAGGGGGGTCATAGCAATCAGCCCCAGCATTTT. Its translation is CASSLQGGHSNQPQHF.

This clonotype has just one count. In DNA form, the CDR3 reads TGCAGTGCTAGAGATTCCCAGCGCTCCTACGAGCAGTACTTC. This translates into CSARDSQRSYEQYF. The V gene is TRBV20-1, the J gene TRBJ2-7, with D unresolved. The CDR3 loop spans 14 amino acids. The germline V gene encodes CDR1 DFQATT and CDR2 SNEGSKA (reference sequence). Trimming shortened V by 0 bases and J by 0 bases, and 9 bases separated the two germline ends.

V is TRBV25-1 and J is TRBJ2-7; D is undetermined. Germline lookup yields CDR1 MGHDK and CDR2 SYGVNS. V dropped 3 bases and J dropped 4 bases, with 4 bases sitting between them. CDR3 length equals 11 residues. Here the CDR3 DNA reads TGTGCCAGCAGTGACGGGTACGAGCAGTACTTC. This encodes CASSDGYEQYF.

The chain links TRBV7-9 to TRBJ2-1, with TRBD1 as a possible D gene (6 bases). V was trimmed by 5 bases and J by 8 bases, leaving 10 bases between them. The CDR3 sequence is 12 residues long. Germline CDR1 SEHNR, CDR2 FQNEAQ (reference sequence). CDR3 amino acids: CASSTQGHEQFF. The CDR3 region has the DNA TGTGCCAGCAGCACACAGGGTCATGAGCAGTTCTTC.

V gene TRBV24-1 combines with J gene TRBJ2-7; D ambiguous. Trimming took off 1 base at V and 13 bases at J, with 10 bases between the two ends. CDR1 is KGHDR and CDR2 is SFDVKD in the germline V gene. The CDR3 contains 11 residues. CDR3 loop: CATSDFRPIYF. In DNA, the CDR3 is TGTGCCACCAGTGATTTCAGGCCGATATACTTC.

The chain couples TRBV11-2 to TRBJ2-1; 11 bases agree with TRBD1. Germline assignment: CDR1 SGHAT and CDR2 FQNNGV. This CDR3 has 16 residues. Trimming at V came to 1 base and at J to 7 bases, leaving 6 bases not matched to a gene. CDR3 bases: TGTGCCAGCAGCTTAGGGGGGACAGGGGGGAGGAATGAGCAGTTCTTC. It is translated as CASSLGGTGGRNEQFF.

The chain carries TRBV9 and TRBJ1-1; D remains unclear. Per the germline V gene, CDR1 is SGDLS and CDR2 is YYNGEE. The V and J ends lost 7 bases and 5 bases respectively, with 9 bases between them. The CDR3 consists of 11 residues. The CDR3 loop is CASGSRTEAFF. The CDR3 DNA follows: TGTGCCAGCGGGTCTCGAACTGAAGCTTTCTTT.

This clonotype is a singleton in its sample. The chain couples TRBV10-2 to TRBJ1-1; D may be TRBD1 (5 bases). The CDR3 length is 12 residues. CDR1 is WSHSY and CDR2 is SAAADI in the germline V gene. Trimming pared 7 bases from V and 6 bases from J, leaving 12 bases between. The CDR3 reads CASTLGASEAFF. The DNA of the CDR3 is TGCGCCAGCACCTTAGGGGCCTCTGAAGCTTTCTTT.

The rearrangement uses TRBV9 and TRBJ2-1, with a weak D call TRBD2 (5 bases). V was trimmed by 0 bases and J by 7 bases, leaving 8 bases between them. The CDR3 is 13 amino acids. From germline, CDR1 is SGDLS and CDR2 YYNGEE. The CDR3 spells CASSVVGENEQFF. The CDR3, as DNA: TGTGCCAGCAGCGTAGTTGGGGAGAATGAGCAGTTCTTC.

The genes are TRBV20-1 and TRBJ1-2; no reliable D call. V dropped 5 bases and J dropped 8 bases, with 15 bases sitting between them. This CDR3 has 12 amino acids. Germline CDR1 reads DFQATT; CDR2 reads SNEGSKA (reference sequence). The CDR3 protein is CSAHQAPYGYTF. CDR3 DNA: TGCAGTGCTCATCAAGCTCCATACGGCTACACCTTC.

Comments on this clonotype: The limits of the CDR3 on the DNA are not certain, so only TCRdb's listed CDR3 is given. The chain recombines TRBV30 with TRBJ1-4; the table's D call of TRBD1 was not tested on the DNA. From its first to its last residue, the CDR3 has 14 amino acids. Germline CDR1 GTSNPN, CDR2 SVGIG (reference sequence). The CDR3 sequence: CAWSVGQGSSPLFF.

CDR3 amino acids: CSASGQFYGYTF. CDR3 bases: TGCAGTGCTAGTGGGCAGTTCTATGGCTACACCTTC. This sequence joins TRBV20-1 and TRBJ1-2; D gene ambiguous. The V gene's germline CDR1 is DFQATT and CDR2 SNEGSKA (reference sequence). Trimming stripped 3 bases from V and 4 bases from J, with 9 bases between. This CDR3 contains 12 residues.